Following are 27 T cell receptor beta chains from one sample sequenced in a study of siplizumab effects on memory and regulatory T cells. Here immunoSEQ multiplex PCR was the method, and the copy in TCRdb shows in-frame clones only, minus some. Among about 100,000 clones listed, approximately 94% were seen once. Sequencing was carried out using non-Treg CD4+ T cells sorted from blood. The receptors come from a human donor in good health.

The chain is built from TRBV20-1 and TRBJ1-1, with D uncertain. V lost 4 bases, J lost 7 bases, and 7 bases lay in between. CDR1 is DFQATT and CDR2 is SNEGSKA in the germline V gene (reference sequence). The CDR3 is 10 amino acids. CDR3 DNA sequence: TGCAGTGCTAAACATAATGAAGCTTTCTTT. Its translation is CSAKHNEAFF.

The rearrangement joins TRBV7-9 to TRBJ2-3; no clear D gene. This CDR3 region has 17 residues. Trimming removed 4 bases from V and 2 bases from J, with 19 bases in between. Germline loops: CDR1 SEHNR, CDR2 FQNEAQ (reference sequence). The CDR3 nucleotides read TGTGCCAGCAGCTCCCGGCGTGCTAGTGTCGCCACAGATACGCAGTATTTT. Protein product: CASSSRRASVATDTQYF.

This chain links TRBV5-6 with TRBJ1-3; D is ambiguous. The V end was cut by 1 base, the J end by 3 bases, with 11 bases between. Germline V gene lookup returns CDR1 SGHDT and CDR2 YYEEEE. The CDR3 loop spans 15 amino acids. In DNA form, the CDR3 reads TGTGCCAGCAGCTTGTGGCGGATTCTTGGAAACACCATATATTTT. This codes for CASSLWRILGNTIYF.

J is TRBJ2-1 and V is TRBV28; D not resolved. The ends were cut back, 4 bases at V and 0 bases at J, with 13 bases in the middle. CDR3 size: 16 residues. Germline CDR1 is MDHEN and CDR2 is SYDVKM. The CDR3 spells CASSSPAAYSYNEQFF. The CDR3 nucleotides read TGTGCCAGCAGTTCCCCCGCGGCATACTCCTACAATGAGCAGTTCTTC.

The DNA for the CDR3 is TGCGCCAGCAGCTTGCAAGGGTTCGTGGCGGGAGGCCCAAGGCCCTACAATGAGCAGTTCTTC. This gives the protein CASSLQGFVAGGPRPYNEQFF. The chain joins TRBV5-1 to TRBJ2-1; 8 positions match TRBD2. CDR3 length: 21 amino acids. The V gene's germline CDR1 is SGHRS and CDR2 YFSETQ. V was pared by 1 base and J by 2 bases, with 20 bases of the junction left unmatched.

The table lists this clone with a few counts. V usage is TRBV29-1 and J usage is TRBJ1-1, with 10 bases that match TRBD1. Losses at the gene ends were 7 bases for V and 1 base for J; bases not matched to a gene: 0. Germline loops: CDR1 SQVTM, CDR2 ANQGSEA. The CDR3 runs to 12 residues. In DNA, the CDR3 is TGCAGCGGGGACAGGGGGAACACTGAAGCTTTCTTT. It yields the protein CSGDRGNTEAFF.

The chain joins TRBV4-2 to TRBJ2-1, with 11 bases matching TRBD2. This CDR3 has 17 amino acids. The germline gives CDR1 LGHNA, CDR2 YNFKEQ. Germline trimming cut 4 bases from V and 9 bases from J; bases unmatched to any gene: 14. The CDR3 region is CASSPTLAGGIAREQFF. CDR3 DNA sequence: TGTGCCAGCAGCCCAACTCTAGCGGGAGGAATTGCACGTGAGCAGTTCTTC.

The chain recombines TRBV5-4 with TRBJ1-1; maybe TRBD1 (5 bases). Germline V gene lookup returns CDR1 SGHNT and CDR2 YYREEE (reference sequence). V lost 4 bases and J 0 bases, leaving 13 bases between the germline ends. CDR3 length: 15 residues. The DNA for the CDR3 is TGTGCCAGCAGCCTCAAACAGGCTTTGAACACTGAAGCTTTCTTT. As protein: CASSLKQALNTEAFF.

CDR3 bases: TGTGCCAGCAGTTGGATGGAGGACACCGGGGAGCTGTTTTTT. Protein: CASSWMEDTGELFF. The V and J genes are TRBV6-5 and TRBJ2-2, with D possibly TRBD2 on 5 matching bases. The CDR3 is 14 residues long. V lost 4 bases and J 3 bases, leaving 9 bases between the germline ends. CDR1 MNHEY and CDR2 SVGAGI come from the germline V gene.

This clone was seen a handful of times. This rearrangement joins TRBV12-5 to TRBJ1-1, with TRBD1 as a possible D gene (6 bases). CDR3 length equals 15 residues. CDR1 is LGHNT and CDR2 is FRNRAP in the germline V gene. Deletions cut 4 bases from V and 1 base from J, with 13 bases between. The CDR3 loop is CASGSPNRENTEAFF. CDR3 nucleotides: TGTGCTAGTGGTTCTCCCAACAGGGAGAACACTGAAGCTTTCTTT.

This clone was seen a few times. The chain has TRBV6-1 and TRBJ1-3; tentative D call: TRBD1 (5 bases). Germline V gives CDR1 MNHNS, CDR2 SASEGT. CDR3 size: 13 residues. Trimming pared 7 bases from V and 4 bases from J, leaving 11 bases between. For the CDR3, the DNA is TGTGCCAGCATCAGGGATCGAGGAAACACCATATATTTT. Translating gives CASIRDRGNTIYF.

This clone was observed once. The chain employs TRBV30 and TRBJ1-1, with D perhaps TRBD1 (5 bases). Looked up from germline, CDR1 is GTSNPN and CDR2 is SVGIG (reference sequence). The CDR3 has 14 amino acids. Trimming stripped 2 bases from V and 0 bases from J, with 10 bases between. The DNA for the CDR3 is TGTGCCTGGAGTAGGGACCGCATGAACACTGAAGCTTTCTTT. Protein: CAWSRDRMNTEAFF.

A single count supports this clone. The chain carries TRBV20-1 and TRBJ2-3, with no clear D. Germline CDR1 reads DFQATT; CDR2 reads SNEGSKA (reference sequence). This CDR3 comprises 10 residues. V lost 6 bases and J 7 bases, leaving 8 bases between the germline ends. The CDR3 sequence is CSAGHYTQYF. The DNA for the CDR3 is TGCAGTGCAGGGCACTATACGCAGTATTTT.

V and J are TRBV5-4 and TRBJ2-7; D is possibly TRBD1 (6 bases). V lost 4 bases and J lost 2, with 10 bases in between. Germline CDR1 is SGHNT and CDR2 is YYREEE (reference sequence). The CDR3 is made up of 13 amino acids. The CDR3 coding sequence is TGTGCCAGCAGCACAACAGGGACCTACGAGCAGTACTTC. It yields the protein CASSTTGTYEQYF.

CDR3 bases: TGTGCCAGCAGTGCTGCTAGCGTCCACGAGCAGTACTTC. Translating gives CASSAASVHEQYF. The rearrangement joins TRBV6-5 to TRBJ2-7; tentative D call: TRBD2 (6 bases). The ends were cut back, 5 bases at V and 5 bases at J, with 13 bases in the middle. This CDR3 is 13 amino acids long. CDR1 and CDR2 (germline): MNHEY, SVGAGI.

CDR3: CASGRLDRARQYF. CDR3 in DNA: TGTGCTAGTGGTCGCCTCGACAGGGCAAGGCAGTATTTT. This chain joins TRBV12-5 and TRBJ2-3; TRBD1 agrees at 7 bases. CDR3 size: 13 residues. V lost 5 bases to trimming and J lost 11 bases; unmatched junction nucleotides: 10. CDR1 and CDR2 from the germline V gene are LGHNT and FRNRAP.

The chain is built from TRBV2 and TRBJ2-5; 9 bases align to TRBD1. This CDR3 comprises 15 residues. Per germline, CDR1 SNHLY and CDR2 FYNNEI. V was pared by 4 bases and J by 4 bases, with 7 bases of the junction left unmatched. The CDR3 loop is CASSVSQGAPETQYF. The DNA of the CDR3 is TGTGCCAGCAGTGTCTCACAGGGGGCTCCAGAGACCCAGTACTTC.

The chain is built from TRBV19 and TRBJ2-7; the D is unclear. Trimming cost V 4 bases and J 3 bases, with 7 bases left between them. Germline V gene data show CDR1 as LNHDA and CDR2 as SQIVND (reference sequence). The CDR3 consists of 12 residues. The CDR3 spells CASSTRSYEQYF. Written as DNA, the CDR3 is TGTGCCAGTAGTACCCGGAGCTACGAGCAGTACTTC.

The V and J genes are TRBV13 and TRBJ2-2, with 7 bases that match TRBD2. The CDR3 is 14 amino acids. V trimming: 1 base; J trimming: 5 bases; junction bases outside the gene matches: 1. Germline-derived CDR1 and CDR2 are PRHDT and FYEKMQ (reference sequence). The CDR3 DNA is TGTGCCAGCAGCTTAGCGGGAGGTACCGGGGAGCTGTTTTTT. Protein product: CASSLAGGTGELFF.

The V call is TRBV5-1, the J call TRBJ2-3; D remains ambiguous. The CDR3 runs to 13 residues. Germline loops: CDR1 SGHRS, CDR2 YFSETQ. V was shortened by 2 bases and J by 2 bases, with 6 bases between the two germline ends. The CDR3 protein is CASSFSSTDTQYF. DNA for the CDR3: TGCGCCAGCAGCTTTAGCTCCACAGATACGCAGTATTTT.

The CDR3 sequence: CASSPSTGTQYF. The CDR3 DNA sequence: TGTGCCAGCAGTCCTTCAACGGGGACCCAGTACTTC. This rearrangement joins TRBV2 to TRBJ2-5; D unresolved. The CDR3 extends over 12 amino acids. From germline, CDR1 is SNHLY and CDR2 FYNNEI. Trimming cost V 5 bases and J 7 bases, with 11 bases left between them.

J is TRBJ2-7 and V is TRBV2; D perhaps matches TRBD1 (5 bases). Per germline, CDR1 SNHLY and CDR2 FYNNEI. Trimming took 6 bases from V and 3 from J, leaving 9 bases between them. CDR3 size: 12 residues. CDR3 DNA sequence: TGTGCCAGCAGGACTCAGGGCTACGAGCAGTACTTC. It yields the protein CASRTQGYEQYF.

V gene TRBV4-1 combines with J gene TRBJ2-3, with unresolved D. Germline values: CDR1 MGHRA, CDR2 YSYEKL. CDR3 size: 17 residues. Between the trimmed V and J ends, which lost 3 bases and 10 bases, there was a span of 26 bases. CDR3: CASSQAVFSGSKASQYF. Here the CDR3 DNA reads TGCGCCAGCAGCCAGGCAGTGTTCTCCGGCTCCAAGGCCTCGCAGTATTTT.

The J gene is TRBJ2-3, the V gene TRBV7-2; TRBD2 matches 11 bases. Germline CDR1 SGHTA, CDR2 FQGNSA. The CDR3 has 15 amino acids. V lost 5 bases, J lost 2 bases, and 3 bases stayed unmatched. The CDR3 DNA follows: TGTGCCAGCAGCCCGACTAGCGGGGTCACAGATACGCAGTATTTT. Its translation: CASSPTSGVTDTQYF.

The chain carries TRBV15 and TRBJ2-2; 14 bases fit TRBD2. The length of the CDR3 is 20 residues. Germline CDR1 LNHNV, CDR2 YYDKDF (reference sequence). Trimming cost V 3 bases and J 0 bases; bases outside gene matches: 9. CDR3 nucleotide sequence: TGTGCCACCAGCAGGCCGGGACTAGCGGGAGCGGGTTCGAACACCGGGGAGCTGTTTTTT. Its protein is CATSRPGLAGAGSNTGELFF. Based on the CDR3 plus reference TRBV15 and TRBJ2-2, the full variable domain is DAMVIQNPRYQVTQFGKPVTLSCSQTLNHNVMYWYQQKSSQAPKLLFHYYDKDFNNEADTPDNFQSRRPNTSFCFLDIRSPGLGDTAMYLCATSRPGLAGAGSNTGELFFGEGSRLTVL.

This sequence joins TRBV7-2 and TRBJ1-1, with D possibly being TRBD1 (5 bases). The CDR3 is made up of 13 amino acids. Trimming removed 3 bases at V and 7 bases at J, with 12 bases between. Germline CDR1 reads SGHTA; CDR2 reads FQGNSA. Here the CDR3 reads CASSLSGKGEAFF. The CDR3 DNA reads as TGTGCCAGCAGCTTGTCAGGGAAGGGTGAAGCTTTCTTT.

V gene TRBV6-5 combines with J gene TRBJ1-2; tentative D call: TRBD1 (5 bases). Germline-derived CDR1 and CDR2 are MNHEY and SVGAGI. Trimming took 4 bases from V and 7 from J, leaving 16 bases between them. The CDR3 is made up of 14 amino acids. CDR3 coding DNA: TGTGCCAGCAGTTCTGCCGGGACCTGGGGTGGCTACACCTTC. Protein product: CASSSAGTWGGYTF.